This record concerns one T cell receptor (beta chain) sequence. Using immunoSEQ multiplex PCR, the repertoire was profiled, and TCRdb retains in-frame clones only, with some absent. The sample records approximately 170,000 clones, around 90% being singletons. The CDR3 loop spans 12 amino acids. Trimming stripped 5 bases from V and 11 bases from J, with 15 bases between. Germline V gives CDR1 LNHNV, CDR2 YYDKDF (reference sequence). This sample was taken from a study of T cell responses to AZD1222 COVID-19 vaccine. The sample was peripheral blood, taken 28 days after the second AZD1222 dose. The rearrangement links TRBV15 to TRBJ1-1, with a weak D call TRBD1 (6 bases). This TCR was sampled from an adult who received the AZD1222 COVID-19 vaccine. CDR3 region: CATSSPGAGAFF. The CDR3 region has the DNA TGTGCCACCAGCTCTCCGGGGGCAGGGGCTTTCTTT.